The 4 T cell receptor beta chains presented below share a single source sample, sequenced in a study of CD8 T cells in Susac syndrome. Roughly 0.45 to 1 ug RNA was reverse transcribed with random hexamers. TCRdb used MiXCR to reprocess the immunoSEQ multiplex PCR reads, holding one entry per CDR3 protein. The data contain 200,000 or so distinct CDR3 sequences, roughly 94% of them singletons. Sequencing input: CD8+ T cells from PBMCs. Receptors were obtained from a human donor with Susac syndrome.

This chain uses TRBV5-4 with TRBJ2-2; either TRBD1 or TRBD2 may fit D (5 bases each). Germline CDR1 is SGHNT and CDR2 is YYREEE (reference sequence). Trimming shortened V by 1 base and J by 5 bases, and 21 bases separated the two germline ends. This CDR3 comprises 18 residues. The CDR3: CASSLKSVATGATGELFF. The CDR3 bases are TGTGCCAGCAGCTTGAAATCGGTCGCGACCGGGGCTACCGGGGAGCTGTTTTTT.

The gene calls are TRBV7-8 and TRBJ1-1; no firm D call. The ends were cut back, 2 bases at V and 5 bases at J, with 9 bases in the middle. Germline lookup yields CDR1 SGHVS and CDR2 FQNEAQ. The CDR3 has 13 amino acids. The CDR3 protein is CASSLHLGTEAFF. The CDR3 bases are TGTGCCAGCAGCTTACACCTGGGGACTGAAGCTTTCTTT.

The table lists this clonotype with a few counts. The CDR3 coding sequence is TGTGCCAGCAGTCCCCGGGACAGGGGGAACTATGGCTACACCTTC. It codes for CASSPRDRGNYGYTF. The chain uses TRBV12-3 or TRBV12-4 and TRBJ1-2; 11 bases fit TRBD1. CDR3 length: 15 residues. With V trimmed by 5 bases and J by 2 bases, 4 bases remained unmatched.

The chain uses TRBV20-1 and TRBJ2-7; 12 bases line up with TRBD2. The CDR3 covers 19 residues. Germline-derived CDR1 and CDR2 are DFQATT and SNEGSKA (reference sequence). Trimming took 0 bases from V and 0 from J; bases not matched to a gene: 12. In nucleotides, the CDR3 is TGCAGTGCTAGAGATTCAGGAGGGCTAGCGGGAGGGTCCTCCTACGAGCAGTACTTC. It yields the protein CSARDSGGLAGGSSYEQYF.